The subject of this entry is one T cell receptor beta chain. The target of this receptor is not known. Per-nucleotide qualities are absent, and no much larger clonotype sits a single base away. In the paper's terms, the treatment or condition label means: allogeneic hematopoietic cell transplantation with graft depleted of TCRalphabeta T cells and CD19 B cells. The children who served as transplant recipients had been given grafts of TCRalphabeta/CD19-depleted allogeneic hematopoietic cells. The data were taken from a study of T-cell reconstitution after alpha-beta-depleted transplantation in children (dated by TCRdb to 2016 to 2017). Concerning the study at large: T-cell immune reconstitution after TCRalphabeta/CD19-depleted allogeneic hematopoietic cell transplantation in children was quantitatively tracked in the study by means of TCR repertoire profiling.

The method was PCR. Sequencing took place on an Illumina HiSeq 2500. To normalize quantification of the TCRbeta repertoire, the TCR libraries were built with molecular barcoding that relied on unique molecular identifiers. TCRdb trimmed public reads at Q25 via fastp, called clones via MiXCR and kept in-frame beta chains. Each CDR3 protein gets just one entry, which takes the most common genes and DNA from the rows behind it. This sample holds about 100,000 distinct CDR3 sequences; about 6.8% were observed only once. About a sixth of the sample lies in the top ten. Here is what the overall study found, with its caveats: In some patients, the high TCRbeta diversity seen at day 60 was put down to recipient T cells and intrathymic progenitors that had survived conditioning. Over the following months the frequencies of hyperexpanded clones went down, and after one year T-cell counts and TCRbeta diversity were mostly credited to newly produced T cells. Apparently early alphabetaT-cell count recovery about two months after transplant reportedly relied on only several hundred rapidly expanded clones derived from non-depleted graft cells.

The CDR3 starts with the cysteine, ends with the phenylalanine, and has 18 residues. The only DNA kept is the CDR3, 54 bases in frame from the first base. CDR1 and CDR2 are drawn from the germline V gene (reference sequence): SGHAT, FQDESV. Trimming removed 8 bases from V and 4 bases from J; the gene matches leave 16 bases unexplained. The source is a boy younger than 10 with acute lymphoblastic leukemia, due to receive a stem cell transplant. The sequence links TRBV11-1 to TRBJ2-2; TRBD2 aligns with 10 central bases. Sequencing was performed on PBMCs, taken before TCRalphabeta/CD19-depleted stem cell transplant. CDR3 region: CASWSPTQRGGSTGELFF. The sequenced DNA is TGTGCCAGCTGGTCCCCAACACAGCGGGGGGGCTCCACCGGGGAGCTGTTTTTT.